This T cell receptor (beta chain) was sequenced during a study of beta chain features in type 1 diabetes. Study-wide context: Healthy donors and patients showed comparable age, gender and cell yields. There were 107,917,701 sorted cells examined across all samples.

Study conclusions and caveats: Within patients, naive, central memory and Treg TCRB repertoires seemed more similar than within healthy donors.

Heparinised blood was drawn once per donor, averaging about 116 mL. All of the isolated RNA was reverse transcribed, so expressed TCRB transcripts were sequenced. Repertoires were generated with immunoSEQ multiplex PCR, while TCRdb's copy carries only in-frame clones and drops some. Of about 230,000 clones listed, around 10% are singletons. Regarding this clone: Its target is unknown.

Trimming removed 0 bases from V and 10 bases from J, with 10 bases in between. CDR3 length equals 13 residues. From germline, CDR1 is SGHDN and CDR2 FVKESK. The clonotype originates from a woman aged 18-29 years in good health. The V gene is TRBV14, the J gene TRBJ2-1; D unresolved. Sequenced material: naive CD4+ T cells from blood. CDR3 residues: CASSQELGAEQFF. In DNA form, the CDR3 reads TGTGCCAGCAGCCAAGAATTAGGAGCCGAGCAGTTCTTC.